This T cell receptor (beta chain) appears in the sequencing data of a study of vaccination effects on CD4 cells after COVID-19. Turning to the study itself: Every participant took two doses of the BNT162b2 or mRNA-1273 vaccine.

This CDR3 is built from 15 residues. J gave up 0 bases and V 5 bases, and 4 bases lay outside the gene matches. The V gene's germline CDR1 is PRHDT and CDR2 FYEKMQ (reference sequence). Note on this clone: Its antigen remains unknown.

At the end of more than 8 days of culture, CD4+ T cells were isolated. Some clones are missing from TCRdb's copy, which holds only in-frame ones; the method was immunoSEQ multiplex PCR. The sample carries 30,000 to 40,000 clones, about four fifths recorded once. The TCR comes from a human donor who received a COVID-19 vaccine. The chain recombines TRBV13 with TRBJ1-5, with 7 bases aligning to TRBD1. The sequencing used CD4+ T cells from PBMCs cultured without peptide, collected before COVID-19 vaccination. The CDR3 DNA sequence: TGTGCCAGCAGCGACAGGGAATTTAGCAATCAGCCCCAGCATTTT. It is translated as CASSDREFSNQPQHF. Filled out from reference TRBV13 and TRBJ1-5, the complete variable domain reads AAGVIQSPRHLIKEKRETATLKCYPIPRHDTVYWYQQGPGQDPQFLISFYEKMQSDKGSIPDRFSAQQFSDYHSELNMSSLELGDSALYFCASSDREFSNQPQHFGDGTRLSIL.